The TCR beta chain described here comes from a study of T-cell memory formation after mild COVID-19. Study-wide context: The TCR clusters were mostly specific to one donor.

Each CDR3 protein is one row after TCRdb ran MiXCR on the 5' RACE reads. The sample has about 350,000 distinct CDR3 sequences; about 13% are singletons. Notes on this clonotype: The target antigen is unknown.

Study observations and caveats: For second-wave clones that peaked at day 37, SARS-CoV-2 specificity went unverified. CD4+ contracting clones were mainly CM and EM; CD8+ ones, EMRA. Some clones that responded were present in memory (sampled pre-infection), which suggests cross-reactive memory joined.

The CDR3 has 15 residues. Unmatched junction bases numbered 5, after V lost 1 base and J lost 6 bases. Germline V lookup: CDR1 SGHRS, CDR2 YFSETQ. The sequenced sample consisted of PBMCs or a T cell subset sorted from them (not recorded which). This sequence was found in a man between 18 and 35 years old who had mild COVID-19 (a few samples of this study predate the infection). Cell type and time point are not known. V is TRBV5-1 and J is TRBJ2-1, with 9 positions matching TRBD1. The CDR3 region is CASSLTQGAFNEQFF. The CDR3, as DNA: TGCGCCAGCAGCTTGACACAGGGGGCCTTCAATGAGCAGTTCTTC. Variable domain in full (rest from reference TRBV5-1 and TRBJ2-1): KAGVTQTPRYLIKTRGQQVTLSCSPISGHRSVSWYQQTPGQGLQFLFEYFSETQRNKGNFPGRFSGRQFSNSRSEMNVSTLELGDSALYLCASSLTQGAFNEQFFGPGTRLTVL.